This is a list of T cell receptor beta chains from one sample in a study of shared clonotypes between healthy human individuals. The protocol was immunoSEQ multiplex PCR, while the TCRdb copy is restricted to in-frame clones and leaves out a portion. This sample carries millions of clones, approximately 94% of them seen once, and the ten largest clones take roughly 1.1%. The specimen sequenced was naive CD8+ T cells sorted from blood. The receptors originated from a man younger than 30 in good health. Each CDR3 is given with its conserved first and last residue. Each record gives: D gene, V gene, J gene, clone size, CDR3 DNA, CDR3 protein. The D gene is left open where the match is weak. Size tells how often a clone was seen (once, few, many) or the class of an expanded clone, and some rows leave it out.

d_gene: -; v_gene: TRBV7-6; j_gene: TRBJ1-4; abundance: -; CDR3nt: TGTGCCAGCAGCCCTCACAGAGACACAACTAATGAAAAACTGTTTTTT; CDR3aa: CASSPHRDTTNEKLFF
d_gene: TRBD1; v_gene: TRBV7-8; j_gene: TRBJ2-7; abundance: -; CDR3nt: TGTGCCAGCAGCTTAGGAGTGGCAGGGGGTCCACCAACCGAGCAGTACTTC; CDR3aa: CASSLGVAGGPPTEQYF
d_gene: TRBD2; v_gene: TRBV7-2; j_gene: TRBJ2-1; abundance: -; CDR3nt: TGTGCCAGCAGCTCGGGACTAGCGGGGAGCTCCTACAATGAGCAGTTCTTC; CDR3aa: CASSSGLAGSSYNEQFF
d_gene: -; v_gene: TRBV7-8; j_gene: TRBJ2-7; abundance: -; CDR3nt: TGTGCCAGCAGCCTTCGACAGGCCTCCTACGAGCAGTACTTC; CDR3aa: CASSLRQASYEQYF
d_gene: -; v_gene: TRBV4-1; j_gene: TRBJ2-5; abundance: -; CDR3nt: TGCGCCAGCAGCCACTGGACAGATCAAGAGACCCAGTACTTC; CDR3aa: CASSHWTDQETQYF
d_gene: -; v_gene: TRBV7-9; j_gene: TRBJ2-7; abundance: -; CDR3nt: TGTGCCAGCAGCTTAGACGGGTTATACGAGCAGTACTTC; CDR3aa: CASSLDGLYEQYF
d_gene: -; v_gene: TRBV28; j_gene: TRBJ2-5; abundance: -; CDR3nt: TGTGCCAGCAGTCGGACCCAAGAGACCCAGTACTTC; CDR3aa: CASSRTQETQYF
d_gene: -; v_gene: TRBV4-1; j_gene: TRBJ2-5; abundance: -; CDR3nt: TGCGCCAGCAGCCCTCGGGGGACCCACAAAATGGAGACCCAGTACTTC; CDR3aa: CASSPRGTHKMETQYF
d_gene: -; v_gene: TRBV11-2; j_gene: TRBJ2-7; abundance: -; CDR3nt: TGTGCCAGCATTGCGGAGGGGCTCGGTAACGAGCAGTACTTC; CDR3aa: CASIAEGLGNEQYF
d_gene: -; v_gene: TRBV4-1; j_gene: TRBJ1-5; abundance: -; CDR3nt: TGCGCCAGCAGCCAAGTTGAGCAGGGTGGACAGCCCCAGCATTTT; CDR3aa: CASSQVEQGGQPQHF
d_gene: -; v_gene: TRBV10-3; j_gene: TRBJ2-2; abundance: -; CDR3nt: TGTGCCATCAGTGAACTCGGACCAAACACCGGGGAGCTGTTTTTT; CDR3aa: CAISELGPNTGELFF
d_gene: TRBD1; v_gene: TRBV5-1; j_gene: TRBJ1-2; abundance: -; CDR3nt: TGCGCCAGCAGCTGGACAGGGGCCGACTATGGCTACACCTTC; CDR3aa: CASSWTGADYGYTF
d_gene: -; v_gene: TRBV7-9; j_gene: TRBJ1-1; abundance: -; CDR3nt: TGTGCCAGCAGCTTACCCGGGAACACTGAAGCTTTCTTT; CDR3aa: CASSLPGNTEAFF
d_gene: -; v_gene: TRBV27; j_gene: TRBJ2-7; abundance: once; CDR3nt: TGTGCCAGCAGTTTATCGGTTGGGCACCGTGGTTACGAGCAGTACTTC; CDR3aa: CASSLSVGHRGYEQYF
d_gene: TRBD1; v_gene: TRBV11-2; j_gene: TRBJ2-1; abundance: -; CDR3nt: TGTGCCAGCAGCTTTGCCCAGGGGGTGGTTGAGCAGTTCTTC; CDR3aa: CASSFAQGVVEQFF
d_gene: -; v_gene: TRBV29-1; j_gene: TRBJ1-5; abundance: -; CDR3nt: TGCAGCGTTGAAGAGGGTGGGCCTTATAGCAATCAGCCCCAGCATTTT; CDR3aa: CSVEEGGPYSNQPQHF
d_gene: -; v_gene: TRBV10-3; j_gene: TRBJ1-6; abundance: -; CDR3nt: TGTGCCATCAGTGAGTCCACAGGCCACTCCTATAATTCACCCCTCCACTTT; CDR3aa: CAISESTGHSYNSPLHF
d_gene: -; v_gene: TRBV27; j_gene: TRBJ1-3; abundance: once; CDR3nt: TGTGCCAGCAGTTTAGGGATAACTGGAAACACCATATATTTT; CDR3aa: CASSLGITGNTIYF
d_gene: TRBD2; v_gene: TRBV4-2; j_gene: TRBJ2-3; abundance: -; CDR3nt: TGTGCCAGCAGCCAACGTCGGGGGGTCGCGGAGACGCAGTATTTT; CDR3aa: CASSQRRGVAETQYF
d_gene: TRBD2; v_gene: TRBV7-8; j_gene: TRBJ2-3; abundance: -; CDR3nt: TGTGCCAGCAGTACCGGGACTACCACAGATACGCAGTATTTT; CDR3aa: CASSTGTTTDTQYF
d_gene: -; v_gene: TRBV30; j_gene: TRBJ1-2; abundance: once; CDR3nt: TGTGCCTGGAGTGTCAGTGCGTACTATGGCTACACCTTC; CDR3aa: CAWSVSAYYGYTF
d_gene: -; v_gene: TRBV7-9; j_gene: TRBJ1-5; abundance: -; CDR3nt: TGTGCCAGCAGCTTAGTGGGGCAGTCTAGCAATCAGCCCCAGCATTTT; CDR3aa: CASSLVGQSSNQPQHF
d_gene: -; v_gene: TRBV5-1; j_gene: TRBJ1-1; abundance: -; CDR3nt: TGCGCCAGCAGCTTGTTGCAGGGTATGAACACTGAAGCTTTCTTT; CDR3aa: CASSLLQGMNTEAFF
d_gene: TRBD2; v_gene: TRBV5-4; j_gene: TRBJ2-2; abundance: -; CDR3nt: TGTGCCAGCAGCCCGACTAGCGGGAGAACCGGGGAGCTGTTTTTT; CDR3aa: CASSPTSGRTGELFF
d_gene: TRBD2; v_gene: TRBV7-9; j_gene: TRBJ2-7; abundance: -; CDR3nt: TGTGCCAGCAGCTTAGTGGGACTAGACTACGAGCAGTACTTC; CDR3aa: CASSLVGLDYEQYF
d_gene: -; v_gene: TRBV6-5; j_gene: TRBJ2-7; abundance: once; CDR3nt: TGTGCCAGCAGTTACTTACAAGGGGAGCAGTACTTC; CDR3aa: CASSYLQGEQYF
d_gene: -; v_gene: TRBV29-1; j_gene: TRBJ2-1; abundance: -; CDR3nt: TGCAGCCACCTCAGGGGCCCTCAGAGAGAGCAGTTCTTC; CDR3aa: CSHLRGPQREQFF
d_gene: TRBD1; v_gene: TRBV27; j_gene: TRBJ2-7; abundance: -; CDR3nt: TGTGCCAGCAGTTGGGGACAGGGGGCCTCCTACGAGCAGTACTTC; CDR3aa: CASSWGQGASYEQYF
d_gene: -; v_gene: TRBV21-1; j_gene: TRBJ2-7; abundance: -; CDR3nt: TGTGCCAGCAGCAAAGGAGGACAGTCGCTTAAGCAGTACTTC; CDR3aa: CASSKGGQSLKQYF
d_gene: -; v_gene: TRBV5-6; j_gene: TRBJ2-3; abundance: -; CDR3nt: TGTGCCAGCAGCTTGGACTGGGGCGGTCGGGATACGCAGTATTTT; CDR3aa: CASSLDWGGRDTQYF
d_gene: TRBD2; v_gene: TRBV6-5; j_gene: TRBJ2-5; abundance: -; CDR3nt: TGTGCCAGCAGTTACATTGGAGCGGGGGAGACCCAGTACTTC; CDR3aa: CASSYIGAGETQYF
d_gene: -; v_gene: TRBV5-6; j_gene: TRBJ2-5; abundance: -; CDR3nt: TGTGCCAGCAGCTCGGGGTCCCAAGAGACCCAGTACTTC; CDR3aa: CASSSGSQETQYF
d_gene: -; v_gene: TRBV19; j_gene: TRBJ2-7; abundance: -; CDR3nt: TGTGCCAGTAGTGTACTATCAGGTAGCTCCTACGAGCAGTACTTC; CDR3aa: CASSVLSGSSYEQYF
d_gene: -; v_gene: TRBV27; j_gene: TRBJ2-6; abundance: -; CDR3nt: TGTGCCAGCAGTGGAGCCAACGTCCTGACTTTC; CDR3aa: CASSGANVLTF
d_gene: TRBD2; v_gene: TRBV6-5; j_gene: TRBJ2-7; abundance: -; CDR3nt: TGTGCCAGCAGGGACGGACTAGCGGACTCCTACGAGCAGTACTTC; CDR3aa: CASRDGLADSYEQYF
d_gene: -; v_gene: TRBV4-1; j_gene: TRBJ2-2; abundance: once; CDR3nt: TGCGCCAGCAGCCAAGGGAGCTCGTTGAACACCGGGGAGCTGTTTTTT; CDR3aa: CASSQGSSLNTGELFF
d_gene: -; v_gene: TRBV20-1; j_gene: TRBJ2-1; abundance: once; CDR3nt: TGCAGTGCTTCTCGATCCGAGCAGTTCTTC; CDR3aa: CSASRSEQFF
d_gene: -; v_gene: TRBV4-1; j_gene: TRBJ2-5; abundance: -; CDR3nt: TGCGCCAGCAGCCCCCTGGAGGTAGGGGGGGAGACCCAGTACTTC; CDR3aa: CASSPLEVGGETQYF
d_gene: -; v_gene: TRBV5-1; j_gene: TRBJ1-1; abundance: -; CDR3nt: TGCGCCAGCAGCTTGGACCGGGACGGGACTGAAGCTTTCTTT; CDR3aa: CASSLDRDGTEAFF